A single T cell receptor (beta chain) is shown here with its context. Antigen unknown. The record originates from a study of cytomegalovirus exposure and HLA in healthy donors. Overall study context: Caucasian-associated ancestry cluster membership applied to approximately 80% of about 370 genotyped donors. Regarding the study as a whole: Analyzed later, association rates of TCRs varied across HLA loci, with DRB1 most and HLA-C fewest. Owing to their indistinguishability, certain V segments, notably TRBV6-2 and TRBV6-3, were excluded. In a later analysis, productive TCRs from donors in an Asian-associated ancestry cluster reportedly carried fewer N-insertions than the cohort mean.

With 60 Vbeta and 13 Jbeta primers, the PCR was carried out. Profiled with immunoSEQ multiplex PCR; TCRdb holds only in-frame clones, not every one. Of about 190,000 clones in the sample, 81% are singletons; the top ten hold about 1.9%. This CDR3 has 13 residues. V was shortened by 2 bases and J by 4 bases, with 8 bases between the two germline ends. CDR1 MRHNA and CDR2 SNTAGT come from the germline V gene. This TCR came from a woman younger than 35 in good health and CMV-seropositive. V gene TRBV6-4 combines with J gene TRBJ1-2, with unresolved D. Sequencing was carried out using PBMCs. In DNA, the CDR3 is TGTGCCAGCAGTGACAGGGAGGGCTATGGCTACACCTTC. Translated, it gives CASSDREGYGYTF.